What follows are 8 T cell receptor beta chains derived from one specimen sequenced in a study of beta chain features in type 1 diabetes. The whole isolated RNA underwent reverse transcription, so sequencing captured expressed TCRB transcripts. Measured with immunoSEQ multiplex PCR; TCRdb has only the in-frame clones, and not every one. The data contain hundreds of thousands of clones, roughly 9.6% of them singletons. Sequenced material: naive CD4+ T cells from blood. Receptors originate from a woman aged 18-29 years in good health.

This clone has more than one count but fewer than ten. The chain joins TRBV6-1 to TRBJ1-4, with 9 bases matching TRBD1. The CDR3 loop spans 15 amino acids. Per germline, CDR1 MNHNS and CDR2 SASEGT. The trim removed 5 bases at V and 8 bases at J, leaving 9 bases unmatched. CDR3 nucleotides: TGTGCCAGCAGTCATCCCGGGACAGGGAACGAAAAACTGTTTTTT. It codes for CASSHPGTGNEKLFF.

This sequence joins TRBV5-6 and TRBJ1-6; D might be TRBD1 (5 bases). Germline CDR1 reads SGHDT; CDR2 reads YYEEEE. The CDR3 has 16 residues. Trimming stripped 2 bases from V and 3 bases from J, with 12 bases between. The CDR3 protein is CASSFRVVGYNSPLHF. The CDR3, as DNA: TGTGCCAGCAGCTTCAGGGTCGTTGGCTATAATTCACCCCTCCACTTT.

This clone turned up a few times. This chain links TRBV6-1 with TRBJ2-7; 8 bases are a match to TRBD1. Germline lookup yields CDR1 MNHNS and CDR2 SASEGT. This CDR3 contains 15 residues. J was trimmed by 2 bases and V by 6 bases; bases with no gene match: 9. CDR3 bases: TGTGCCAGCAGAGACCCGGGACAGGATACCTACGAGCAGTACTTC. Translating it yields CASRDPGQDTYEQYF.

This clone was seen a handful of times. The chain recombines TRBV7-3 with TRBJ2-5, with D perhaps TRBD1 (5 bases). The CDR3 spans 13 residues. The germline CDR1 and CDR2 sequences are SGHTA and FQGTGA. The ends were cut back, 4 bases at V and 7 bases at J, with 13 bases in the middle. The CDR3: CASSYQGFGTQYF. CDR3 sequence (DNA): TGTGCCAGCAGCTATCAGGGTTTTGGGACCCAGTACTTC.

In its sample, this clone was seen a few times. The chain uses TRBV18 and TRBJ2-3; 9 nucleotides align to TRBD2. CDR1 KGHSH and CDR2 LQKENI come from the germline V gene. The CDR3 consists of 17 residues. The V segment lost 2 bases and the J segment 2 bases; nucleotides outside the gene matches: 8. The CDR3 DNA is TGTGCCAGCTCACCAGTCCGGACTAGCGACCACACAGATACGCAGTATTTT. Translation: CASSPVRTSDHTDTQYF.

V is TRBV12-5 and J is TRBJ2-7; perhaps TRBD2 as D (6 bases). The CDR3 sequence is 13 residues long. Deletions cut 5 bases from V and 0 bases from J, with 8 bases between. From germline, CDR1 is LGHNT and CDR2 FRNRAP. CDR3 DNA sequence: TGTGCTAGTGGTCGCGGGGCCTCCTACGAGCAGTACTTC. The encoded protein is CASGRGASYEQYF.

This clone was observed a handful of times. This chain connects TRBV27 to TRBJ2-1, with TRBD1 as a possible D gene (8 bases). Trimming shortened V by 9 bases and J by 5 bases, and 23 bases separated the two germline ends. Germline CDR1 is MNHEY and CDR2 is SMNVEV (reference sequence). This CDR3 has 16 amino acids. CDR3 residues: CASINKRDRRDNEQFF. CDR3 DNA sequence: TGTGCCAGTATCAATAAGCGGGACAGGCGCGACAATGAGCAGTTCTTC.

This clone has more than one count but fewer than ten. CDR3 sequence: CASASGGTDTQYF. The CDR3 coding sequence is TGTGCCAGCGCTAGCGGGGGCACAGATACGCAGTATTTT. The chain links TRBV6-5 to TRBJ2-3; 9 nucleotides match TRBD2. CDR1 is MNHEY and CDR2 is SVGAGI in the germline V gene. After removal of 8 bases from V and 1 base from J, the junction contained 1 base not matched to a gene. CDR3 length equals 13 residues.